The TCR beta chain described here comes from a study of blood T cell repertoires in COVID-19. Sequenced by immunoSEQ multiplex PCR; TCRdb stores in-frame clones only, minus some. The profile shows more than 250,000 clones, around 84% of them singletons. Germline CDR1 SGHAT, CDR2 FQNNGV. The J segment lost 3 bases and the V segment lost 6 bases, leaving 8 bases of the junction unmatched. The CDR3 runs 15 residues. Only a few counts were recorded for this clone. The V and J genes are TRBV11-2 and TRBJ1-2; 9 nucleotides align to TRBD1. The receptor was isolated from a woman in her late teens or twenties who had recovered from COVID-19. Sequenced: PBMCs or T cells enriched from blood (not recorded which). The CDR3 protein is CASSDRGRVYYGYTF. The CDR3 nucleotides read TGTGCCAGCAGTGACAGGGGGAGAGTGTACTATGGCTACACCTTC. The complete variable domain, with remaining parts taken from reference TRBV11-2 and TRBJ1-2, reads EAGVAQSPRYKIIEKRQSVAFWCNPISGHATLYWYQQILGQGPKLLIQFQNNGVVDDSQLPKDRFSAERLKGVDSTLKIQPAKLEDSAVYLCASSDRGRVYYGYTFGSGTRLTVV.